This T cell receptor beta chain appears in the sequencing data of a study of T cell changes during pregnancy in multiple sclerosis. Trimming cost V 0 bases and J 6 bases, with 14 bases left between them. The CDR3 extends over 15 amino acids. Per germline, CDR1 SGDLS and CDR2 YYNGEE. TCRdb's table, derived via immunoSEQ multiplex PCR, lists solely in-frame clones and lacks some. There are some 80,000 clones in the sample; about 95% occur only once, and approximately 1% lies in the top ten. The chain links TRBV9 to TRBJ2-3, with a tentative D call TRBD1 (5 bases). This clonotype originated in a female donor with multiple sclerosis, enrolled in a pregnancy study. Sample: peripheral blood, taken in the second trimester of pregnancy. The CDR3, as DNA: TGTGCCAGCAGCGTAGGGGGCCTAGTCCAGGATACGCAGTATTTT. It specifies CASSVGGLVQDTQYF.